The 17 T cell receptor beta chains presented below share a single source sample, sequenced in a study of blood T cell repertoires in COVID-19. Sequencing was performed with immunoSEQ multiplex PCR; in TCRdb, only in-frame clones are kept and a portion is missing. This sample has 390,000 or so clones, with roughly four fifths found just once. The sequenced material came from PBMCs or T cells enriched from blood (not recorded which). Receptor source: a woman in her fifties or sixties who had recovered from COVID-19.

This chain uses TRBV19 with TRBJ2-1, with D possibly matching TRBD1 (5 bases). The V end lost 4 bases, the J end lost 8 bases, and 15 bases lay between the germline ends. The CDR3 has 14 amino acids. CDR1 is LNHDA and CDR2 is SQIVND in the germline V gene (reference sequence). CDR3 coding DNA: TGTGCCAGTAGTACCCCAGGGTTTACGGATGAGCAGTTCTTC. Its protein product is CASSTPGFTDEQFF.

This chain joins TRBV27 and TRBJ2-6, with D perhaps TRBD2 (5 bases). With 2 bases removed from V and 0 bases from J, the gap between germline ends came to 8 bases. CDR1 and CDR2 from the germline V gene are MNHEY and SMNVEV (reference sequence). This CDR3 is 16 amino acids long. The CDR3 nucleotides are TGTGCCAGCAGTTTAGGCGGGCCCTCTGGGGCCAACGTCCTGACTTTC. Translation gives CASSLGGPSGANVLTF.

The rearrangement links TRBV5-5 to TRBJ1-3; 7 nucleotides align to TRBD1. The CDR3 sequence is 14 residues long. The germline V gene encodes CDR1 SGHKS and CDR2 YYEKEE (reference sequence). V trimming: 4 bases; J trimming: 3 bases; junction bases outside the gene matches: 4. DNA for the CDR3: TGTGCCAGCAGCCGGGACAGAATTGGAAACACCATATATTTT. Its translation: CASSRDRIGNTIYF.

V gene TRBV11-1 combines with J gene TRBJ2-6, with D possibly being TRBD1 (5 bases). Germline lookup yields CDR1 SGHAT and CDR2 FQDESV (reference sequence). The CDR3 is 13 amino acids. V lost 5 bases, J lost 3 bases, and 5 bases lay in between. CDR3 sequence reads: CASSTGGANVLTF. CDR3 sequence (DNA): TGTGCCAGCAGCACAGGTGGGGCCAACGTCCTGACTTTC.

The V and J genes are TRBV14 and TRBJ1-1; D gene unclear. The V gene lost 4 bases and the J gene lost 9 bases, with 12 bases spanning the gap. Germline V gene lookup returns CDR1 SGHDN and CDR2 FVKESK. The CDR3 spans 12 residues. The CDR3 coding sequence is TGTGCCAGCAGCCCCGCTCGAGCCCAAGCTTTCTTT. It translates to CASSPARAQAFF.

The chain has TRBV23-1 and TRBJ2-7; the D gene is possibly TRBD2 (6 bases). TRBV23-1 is identified as an open reading frame with a role that is uncertain. V lost 6 bases and J lost 2, with 11 bases in between. The length of the CDR3 is 13 residues. In DNA form, the CDR3 reads TGCGCCAGCAGGGAGGGGAAGGCCTACGAGCAGTACTTC. As protein: CASREGKAYEQYF.

J is TRBJ2-7 and V is TRBV30; 8 nucleotides line up with TRBD1. CDR1 is GTSNPN, CDR2 SVGIG, per germline (reference sequence). J lost 3 bases, V lost 5 bases, and 3 bases had no gene match. The length of the CDR3 is 12 residues. The CDR3 region has the DNA TGTGCCTGGCAGGGGGCCGGCTACGAGCAGTACTTC. Protein sequence: CAWQGAGYEQYF.

This sequence joins TRBV27 and TRBJ2-3, with 8 bases identical to TRBD2. The CDR3 is made up of 18 amino acids. Germline V gene data show CDR1 as MNHEY and CDR2 as SMNVEV (reference sequence). The J segment lost 0 bases and the V segment lost 6 bases, leaving 14 bases of the junction unmatched. Here the CDR3 DNA reads TGTGCCAGCAGATTTACTAGCGGCAGCACCCTTAGCACAGATACGCAGTATTTT. Translating it yields CASRFTSGSTLSTDTQYF.

The chain couples TRBV7-9 to TRBJ2-7; TRBD2 is a possible D gene (5 bases). The V gene's germline CDR1 is SEHNR and CDR2 FQNEAQ (reference sequence). Trimming shortened V by 1 base and J by 12 bases, and 19 bases separated the two germline ends. This CDR3 is built from 14 residues. Here the CDR3 reads CASSLGTRNLVRYF. DNA for the CDR3: TGTGCCAGCAGCTTAGGCACTAGGAATTTGGTAAGGTACTTC.

Only one count was recorded for this clone. V and J are TRBV6-2 or TRBV6-3 and TRBJ1-2; unclear D gene. The ends were cut back, 0 bases at V and 2 bases at J, with 10 bases in the middle. The CDR3 loop spans 15 amino acids. The germline V gene has CDR1 MNHEY and CDR2 SVGEGT. CDR3 bases: TGTGCCAGCAGTTACTCGCGGGGTTCGAACTATGGCTACACCTTC. It codes for CASSYSRGSNYGYTF.

CDR3 residues: CSARSDTEAFF. The CDR3 nucleotides read TGCAGTGCTAGATCCGACACTGAAGCTTTCTTT. The chain is built from TRBV20-1 and TRBJ1-1, with D unclear. V was cut by 2 bases and J by 3 bases, with 4 bases left in between. The CDR3 totals 11 residues. CDR1 and CDR2 from the germline V gene are DFQATT and SNEGSKA (reference sequence).

V is TRBV9 and J is TRBJ1-3; a weak D match, TRBD1 (6 bases). V was pared by 4 bases and J by 0 bases, with 17 bases between. Germline V gene lookup returns CDR1 SGDLS and CDR2 YYNGEE. The CDR3 extends over 17 amino acids. The CDR3 region has the DNA TGTGCCAGCAGCCCCGGCAGGGGAGGGCACTCTGGAAACACCATATATTTT. This translates into CASSPGRGGHSGNTIYF.

Points on this clone: This CDR3 is also generated by other DNA sequences in the sample. The chain has TRBV19 and TRBJ1-2, with 8 bases that match TRBD1. V lost 3 bases to trimming and J lost 4 bases; unmatched junction nucleotides: 7. Germline lookup yields CDR1 LNHDA and CDR2 SQIVND (reference sequence). The CDR3 runs 15 residues. The CDR3 nucleotides read TGTGCCAGTAGTATGAGGCCAGGACAGGGCTATGGCTACACCTTC. Protein: CASSMRPGQGYGYTF.

The CDR3 DNA reads TGTGCCAGCAGCTCCGGGACAGGGGCGACCCTTAACTATGGCTACACCTTC. It codes for CASSSGTGATLNYGYTF. J is TRBJ1-2 and V is TRBV5-4; 10 nucleotides match TRBD1. CDR3 size: 17 residues. Germline lookup yields CDR1 SGHNT and CDR2 YYREEE (reference sequence). V lost 3 bases to trimming and J lost 1 base; unmatched junction nucleotides: 9.

This sequence joins TRBV6-5 and TRBJ1-4, with 9 bases that match TRBD1. Trimming took 5 bases from V and 7 from J; bases not matched to a gene: 8. The CDR3 runs 15 residues. Germline CDR1 reads MNHEY; CDR2 reads SVGAGI. The CDR3 loop reads CASSLGTGSSEKLFF. The CDR3, as DNA: TGTGCCAGCAGTCTAGGGACAGGGTCAAGTGAAAAACTGTTTTTT.

This clone was found a few times. The chain joins TRBV4-3 to TRBJ2-2, with 7 bases lining up with TRBD2. The CDR3 sequence is 15 residues long. Germline CDR1 is LGHNA and CDR2 is YSLEER. Losses at the gene ends were 0 bases for V and 6 bases for J; bases not matched to a gene: 4. For the CDR3, the DNA is TGCGCCAGCAGCCAAGATCGGCTAGCGGCCGGGGAGCTGTTTTTT. It yields the protein CASSQDRLAAGELFF.

The rearrangement joins TRBV6-2 or TRBV6-3 to TRBJ2-7, with 8 bases lining up with TRBD2. J lost 3 bases, V lost 6 bases, and 13 bases had no gene match. The CDR3 extends over 16 amino acids. The germline gives CDR1 MNHEY, CDR2 SVGEGT. The CDR3 spells CASSHPGERGNYEQYF. CDR3 nucleotide sequence: TGTGCCAGCAGCCACCCGGGGGAGCGGGGGAACTACGAGCAGTACTTC.